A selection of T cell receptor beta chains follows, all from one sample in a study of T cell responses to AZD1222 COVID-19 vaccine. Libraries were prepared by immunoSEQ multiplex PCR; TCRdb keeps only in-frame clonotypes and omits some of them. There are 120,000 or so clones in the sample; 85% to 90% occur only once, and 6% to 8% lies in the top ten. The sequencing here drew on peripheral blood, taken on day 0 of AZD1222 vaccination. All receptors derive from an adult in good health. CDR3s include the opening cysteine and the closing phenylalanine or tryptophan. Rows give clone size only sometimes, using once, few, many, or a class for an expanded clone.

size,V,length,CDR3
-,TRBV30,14,CAWRVTDGRAEAFF
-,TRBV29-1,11,CSVAPGAEAFF
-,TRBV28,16,CASSSPSGRGSYEQYF
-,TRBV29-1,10,CSGSHNEQFF
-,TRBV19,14,CASISAGGHNEQFF
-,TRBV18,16,CASSPLGGTSTDTQYF
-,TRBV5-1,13,CASGQGLRAEQFF
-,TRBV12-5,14,CASGPGQGIHEQFF
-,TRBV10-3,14,CAITSRGSTDTQYF
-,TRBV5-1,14,CASGVLGSGSEQFF
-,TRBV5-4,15,CASSKTGGSGNEQFF
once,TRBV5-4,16,CASSSSWRGGQETQYF